This record covers a single T cell receptor beta chain. The sample belongs to a study of blood T cell repertoires in COVID-19. About the study: COVID-19 samples from acute and convalescent phases originated in the United States, Italy and Spain. Sources were T cells, B-cell-depleted T cells, or PBMCs; the material itself was cDNA or gDNA.

Sequencing was performed with immunoSEQ multiplex PCR; in TCRdb, only in-frame clones are kept and a portion is missing. The sample yields tens of thousands of clones, 82% seen once. Germline lookup yields CDR1 SEHNR and CDR2 FQNEAQ (reference sequence). The CDR3 is 16 amino acids. Unmatched junction bases numbered 5, after V lost 1 base and J lost 2 bases. The clonotype comes from a man aged 45-65 years with active or convalescent COVID-19. The chain uses TRBV7-9 and TRBJ2-5, with 9 bases aligning to TRBD2. Material: peripheral blood. This CDR3 is CASSLGASGGQETQYF. The CDR3 DNA is TGTGCCAGCAGCTTAGGGGCGAGCGGGGGGCAAGAGACCCAGTACTTC.